The 22 T cell receptor beta chains listed next were all sequenced from one sample in a study of control samples from healthy donors and cancer patients. The repertoire was sequenced with immunoSEQ multiplex PCR; TCRdb's copy has only in-frame clones and lacks some. The sample lists fewer than 200,000 clones, 85% to 95% seen once, with roughly 1.5% in the top ten. Input material: blood. The receptors here all came from a man aged 18-30 years in good health.

The chain links TRBV5-6 to TRBJ2-7; D gene unclear. CDR1 is SGHDT, CDR2 YYEEEE, per germline. CDR3 length: 16 residues. Trimming took off 2 bases at V and 0 bases at J, with 15 bases between the two ends. The CDR3 spells CASSFYSGLSSYEQYF. The CDR3, as DNA: TGTGCCAGCAGCTTCTACTCCGGGTTGAGCTCCTACGAGCAGTACTTC.

CDR3 sequence (DNA): TGTGCCAGCAGTGACGAGGCTGTAGTTAGCACAGATACGCAGTATTTT. Its protein product is CASSDEAVVSTDTQYF. V usage is TRBV6-4 and J usage is TRBJ2-3; D is unclear. Looked up from germline, CDR1 is MRHNA and CDR2 is SNTAGT. V was clipped by 2 bases and J by 0 bases, with 12 bases between them. This CDR3 has 16 residues.

The chain joins TRBV5-1 to TRBJ2-7; the D gene is possibly TRBD1 (6 bases). The CDR3 runs to 15 residues. Trimming removed 1 base from V and 9 bases from J, with 20 bases in between. CDR1 and CDR2 (germline): SGHRS, YFSETQ. The CDR3 DNA sequence: TGCGCCAGCAGCTTGTCACAGGGAAATCCCGTCGGGCAGTACTTC. Translated, it gives CASSLSQGNPVGQYF.

The gene calls are TRBV6-5 and TRBJ1-4, with TRBD1 matching over 7 bases. The junction had 4 bases not matched to a gene; V was cut back by 6 bases and J by 0 bases. The CDR3 consists of 15 residues. Germline lookup yields CDR1 MNHEY and CDR2 SVGAGI. The CDR3 bases are TGTGCCAGCAGCTCAGACAGGGCAACTAATGAAAAACTGTTTTTT. Its translation: CASSSDRATNEKLFF.

This chain links TRBV6-5 with TRBJ2-5; a possible D gene is TRBD2 (7 bases). Germline loops: CDR1 MNHEY, CDR2 SVGAGI. The CDR3 is 13 residues long. The ends were cut back, 7 bases at V and 5 bases at J, with 14 bases in the middle. In DNA, the CDR3 is TGTGCCAGCATCTGGGGGGGGCTGGAGACCCAGTACTTC. Protein sequence: CASIWGGLETQYF.

This chain uses TRBV5-6 with TRBJ1-4; possible D gene TRBD1, 5 bases. The CDR3 extends over 14 amino acids. Trimming took 1 base from V and 8 from J, leaving 12 bases between them. Germline V lookup: CDR1 SGHDT, CDR2 YYEEEE. CDR3 bases: TGTGCCAGCAGCTTGTATGGGGACGGGGAAAAACTGTTTTTT. Translating gives CASSLYGDGEKLFF.

Note on this clone: The identical CDR3 is also encoded by other nucleotide sequences in the sample. This chain connects TRBV30 to TRBJ1-5, with 8 bases lining up with TRBD1. V shed 2 bases, J shed 6 bases, and the junction held 6 bases outside the gene matches. The CDR3 has 14 amino acids. Germline CDR1 is GTSNPN and CDR2 is SVGIG (reference sequence). The CDR3 DNA is TGTGCCTGGAGTCAGGGGACAGGCACTCAGCCCCAGCATTTT. Translation gives CAWSQGTGTQPQHF.

This rearrangement joins TRBV2 to TRBJ2-5, with D perhaps TRBD2 (5 bases). Between the trimmed V and J ends, which lost 6 bases and 2 bases, there was a span of 10 bases. CDR1 SNHLY and CDR2 FYNNEI come from the germline V gene. This CDR3 contains 13 residues. The DNA for the CDR3 is TGTGCCAGCAGGGACTTAGGGCAAGAGACCCAGTACTTC. The encoded protein is CASRDLGQETQYF.

V gene TRBV15 combines with J gene TRBJ2-1; a possible D gene is TRBD1 (6 bases). Germline CDR1 LNHNV, CDR2 YYDKDF (reference sequence). This CDR3 is 15 amino acids long. V was trimmed by 4 bases and J by 5 bases, leaving 15 bases between them. Here the CDR3 reads CATSNRVGINNEQFF. CDR3 DNA sequence: TGTGCCACCAGCAACAGGGTGGGAATAAACAATGAGCAGTTCTTC.

DNA for the CDR3: TGTGCCAGCAGTGAAGCAGAACAGGGGGACGAGCAGTACTTC. Its translation: CASSEAEQGDEQYF. The J gene is TRBJ2-7, the V gene TRBV2, with 8 bases identical to TRBD1. V shed 0 bases, J shed 5 bases, and the junction held 3 bases outside the gene matches. This CDR3 has 14 residues. The germline gives CDR1 SNHLY, CDR2 FYNNEI.

V usage is TRBV6-6 and J usage is TRBJ2-7, with a possible D match to TRBD2 (7 bases). Germline CDR1 reads MNHNY; CDR2 reads SVGAGI (reference sequence). V was cut by 7 bases and J by 5 bases, with 18 bases left in between. CDR3 length: 14 amino acids. The CDR3 here is CASTYRGGLDEQYF. The CDR3, as DNA: TGTGCCAGCACCTATAGGGGGGGGCTCGACGAGCAGTACTTC.

The sample holds one count of this clone. The V gene is TRBV2, the J gene TRBJ1-2, with 10 bases matching TRBD1. Germline-derived CDR1 and CDR2 are SNHLY and FYNNEI. CDR3 length: 12 residues. After removal of 11 bases from V and 6 bases from J, the junction contained 6 bases not matched to a gene. Here the CDR3 reads CAWQDRGDGYTF. CDR3 bases: TGTGCCTGGCAGGACAGGGGGGATGGCTACACCTTC.

The chain combines TRBV30 with TRBJ2-2, with D unresolved. The CDR3 runs to 10 residues. The V end was cut by 5 bases, the J end by 8 bases, with 6 bases between. Germline assignment: CDR1 GTSNPN and CDR2 SVGIG (reference sequence). DNA for the CDR3: TGTGCCTGGGGAACAGGGGAGCTGTTTTTT. Translated, it gives CAWGTGELFF.

The chain recombines TRBV7-9 with TRBJ2-3; 14 bases fit TRBD2. Germline CDR1 reads SEHNR; CDR2 reads FQNEAQ (reference sequence). The J segment lost 5 bases and the V segment lost 5 bases, leaving 12 bases of the junction unmatched. CDR3 size: 18 residues. CDR3 sequence reads: CASSPRRLAGGHQDTQYF. The DNA of the CDR3 is TGTGCCAGCAGCCCTCGACGACTAGCGGGGGGGCATCAAGATACGCAGTATTTT. The full variable domain, rest sourced from reference TRBV7-9 and TRBJ2-3, is DTGVSQNPRHKITKRGQNVTFRCDPISEHNRLYWYRQTLGQGPEFLTYFQNEAQLEKSRLLSDRFSAERPKGSFSTLEIQRTEQGDSAMYLCASSPRRLAGGHQDTQYFGPGTRLTVL.

V usage is TRBV3-1 (or the pseudogene TRBV3-2) and J usage is TRBJ1-1; D not resolved. Between the trimmed V and J ends, which lost 0 bases and 11 bases, there was a span of 16 bases. The CDR3 length is 14 residues. Germline V gene data show CDR1 as LGHDT and CDR2 as YNNKEL (reference sequence). CDR3 protein: CASSQDVVGFGAFF. For the CDR3, the DNA is TGTGCCAGCAGCCAAGATGTAGTCGGCTTTGGGGCTTTCTTT.

This clone was detected only a few times. This chain uses TRBV15 with TRBJ1-5; D unclear. CDR3 length: 14 amino acids. Germline assignment: CDR1 LNHNV and CDR2 YYDKDF (reference sequence). Trimming removed 3 bases from V and 3 bases from J, with 9 bases in between. CDR3 amino acids: CATSSLGSNQPQHF. The CDR3 DNA follows: TGTGCCACCAGCAGTTTGGGTTCCAATCAGCCCCAGCATTTT.

The rearrangement joins TRBV19 to TRBJ1-6; TRBD1 matches at 9 bases. The length of the CDR3 is 18 residues. The germline V gene encodes CDR1 LNHDA and CDR2 SQIVND (reference sequence). V was clipped by 10 bases and J by 0 bases; unmatched bases: 13. In nucleotides, the CDR3 is TGTGCCACCTACCATACCGGGACAGGGAGCTCCTATAATTCACCCCTCCACTTT. Translation gives CATYHTGTGSSYNSPLHF. Full variable domain (outside the CDR3, taken from reference TRBV19 and TRBJ1-6): DGGITQSPKYLFRKEGQNVTLSCEQNLNHDAMYWYRQDPGQGLRLIYYSQIVNDFQKGDIAEGYSVSREKKESFPLTVTSAQKNPTAFYLCATYHTGTGSSYNSPLHFGNGTRLTVT.

This rearrangement joins TRBV18 to TRBJ2-5, with 10 bases fitting TRBD1. The V gene's germline CDR1 is KGHSH and CDR2 LQKENI. This CDR3 comprises 16 residues. After removal of 3 bases from V and 5 bases from J, the junction contained 9 bases not matched to a gene. The CDR3 bases are TGTGCCAGCTCACCTACCATGACAGGGGGCCTGGAGACCCAGTACTTC. Its protein is CASSPTMTGGLETQYF. The full variable domain, rest sourced from reference TRBV18 and TRBJ2-5, is NAGVMQNPRHLVRRRGQEARLRCSPMKGHSHVYWYRQLPEEGLKFMVYLQKENIIDESGMPKERFSAEFPKEGPSILRIQQVVRGDSAAYFCASSPTMTGGLETQYFGPGTRLLVL.

V is TRBV13 and J is TRBJ2-7, with D perhaps being TRBD1 or TRBD2 (5 bases each). This CDR3 spans 15 amino acids. V was clipped by 6 bases and J by 0 bases, with 15 bases between them. Germline values: CDR1 PRHDT, CDR2 FYEKMQ (reference sequence). CDR3 nucleotide sequence: TGTGCCAGCAGACCGCCTGGGACCTACTCCTACGAGCAGTACTTC. This codes for CASRPPGTYSYEQYF. Drawing the rest from reference TRBV13 and TRBJ2-7, the complete variable domain is AAGVIQSPRHLIKEKRETATLKCYPIPRHDTVYWYQQGPGQDPQFLISFYEKMQSDKGSIPDRFSAQQFSDYHSELNMSSLELGDSALYFCASRPPGTYSYEQYFGPGTRLTVT.

This clone appeared a single time. The rearrangement joins TRBV6-5 to TRBJ2-2, with 7 bases that match TRBD2. This CDR3 has 16 residues. The trim removed 4 bases at V and 0 bases at J, leaving 5 bases unmatched. From germline, CDR1 is MNHEY and CDR2 SVGAGI. The CDR3 spells CASSSLGGANTGELFF. The DNA of the CDR3 is TGTGCCAGCAGTTCCCTGGGGGGGGCGAACACCGGGGAGCTGTTTTTT.

The V call is TRBV19, the J call TRBJ2-3; weak D call: TRBD2 (5 bases). This CDR3 spans 12 amino acids. Germline lookup yields CDR1 LNHDA and CDR2 SQIVND (reference sequence). Trimming removed 5 bases from V and 3 bases from J, with 6 bases in between. The CDR3 DNA reads TGTGCCAGTAGTGGGGAGACAGATACGCAGTATTTT. Protein sequence: CASSGETDTQYF.

The rearrangement joins TRBV30 to TRBJ2-5, with D possibly matching TRBD2 (6 bases). The V end lost 1 base, the J end lost 2 bases, and 17 bases lay between the germline ends. The CDR3 loop spans 16 amino acids. The germline V gene has CDR1 GTSNPN and CDR2 SVGIG (reference sequence). CDR3 DNA: TGTGCCTGGAGTGCTCCGGGACTGAGGTCACAAGAGACCCAGTACTTC. It is translated as CAWSAPGLRSQETQYF.